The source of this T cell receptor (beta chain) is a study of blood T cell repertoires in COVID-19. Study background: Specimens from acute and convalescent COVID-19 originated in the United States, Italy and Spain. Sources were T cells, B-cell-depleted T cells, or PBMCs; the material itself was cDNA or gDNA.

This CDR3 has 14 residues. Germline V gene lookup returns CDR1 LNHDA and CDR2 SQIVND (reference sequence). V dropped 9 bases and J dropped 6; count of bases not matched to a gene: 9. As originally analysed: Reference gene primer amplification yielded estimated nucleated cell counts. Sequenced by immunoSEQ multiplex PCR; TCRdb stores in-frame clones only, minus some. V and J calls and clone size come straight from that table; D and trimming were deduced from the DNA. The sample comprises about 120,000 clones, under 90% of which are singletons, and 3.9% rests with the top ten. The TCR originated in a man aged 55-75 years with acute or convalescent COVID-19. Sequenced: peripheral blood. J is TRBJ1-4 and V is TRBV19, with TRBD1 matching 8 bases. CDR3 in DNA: TGTGCCAGCGCTATGACAGGGGTGGATGAAAAACTGTTTTTT. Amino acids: CASAMTGVDEKLFF.